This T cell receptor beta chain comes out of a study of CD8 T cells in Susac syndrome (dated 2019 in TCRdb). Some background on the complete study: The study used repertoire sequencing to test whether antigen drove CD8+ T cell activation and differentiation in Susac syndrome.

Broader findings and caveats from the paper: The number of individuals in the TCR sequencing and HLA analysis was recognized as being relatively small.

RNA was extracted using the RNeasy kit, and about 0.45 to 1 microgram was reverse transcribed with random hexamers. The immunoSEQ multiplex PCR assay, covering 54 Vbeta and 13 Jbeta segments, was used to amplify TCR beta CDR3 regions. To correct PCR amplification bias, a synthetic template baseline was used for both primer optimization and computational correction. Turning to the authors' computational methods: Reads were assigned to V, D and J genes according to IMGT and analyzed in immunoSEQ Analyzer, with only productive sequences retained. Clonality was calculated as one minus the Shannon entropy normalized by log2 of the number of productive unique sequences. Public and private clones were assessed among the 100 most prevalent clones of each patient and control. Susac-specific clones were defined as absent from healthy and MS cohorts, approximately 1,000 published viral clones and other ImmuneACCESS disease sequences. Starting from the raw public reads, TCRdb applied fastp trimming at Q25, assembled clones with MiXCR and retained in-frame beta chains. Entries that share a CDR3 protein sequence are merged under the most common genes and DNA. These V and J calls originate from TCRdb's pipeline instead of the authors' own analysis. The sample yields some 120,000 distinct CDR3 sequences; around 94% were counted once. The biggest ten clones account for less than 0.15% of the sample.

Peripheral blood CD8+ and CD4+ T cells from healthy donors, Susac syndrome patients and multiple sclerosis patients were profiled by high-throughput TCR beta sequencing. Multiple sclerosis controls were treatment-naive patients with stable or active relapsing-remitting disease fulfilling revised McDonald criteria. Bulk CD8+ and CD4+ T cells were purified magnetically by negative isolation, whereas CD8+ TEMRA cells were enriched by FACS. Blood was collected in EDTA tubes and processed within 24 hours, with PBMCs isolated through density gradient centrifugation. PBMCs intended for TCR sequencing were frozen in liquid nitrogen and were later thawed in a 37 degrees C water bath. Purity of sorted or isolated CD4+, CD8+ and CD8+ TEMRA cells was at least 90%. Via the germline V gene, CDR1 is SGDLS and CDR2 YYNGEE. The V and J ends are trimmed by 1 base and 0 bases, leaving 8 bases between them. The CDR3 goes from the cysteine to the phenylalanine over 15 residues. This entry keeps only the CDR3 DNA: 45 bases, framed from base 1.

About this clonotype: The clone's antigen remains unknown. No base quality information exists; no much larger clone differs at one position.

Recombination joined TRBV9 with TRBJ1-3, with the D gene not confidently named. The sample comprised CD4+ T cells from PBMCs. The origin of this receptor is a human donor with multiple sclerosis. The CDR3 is CASSVSTISGNTIYF. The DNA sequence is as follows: TGTGCCAGCAGCGTATCAACTATCTCTGGAAACACCATATATTTT.